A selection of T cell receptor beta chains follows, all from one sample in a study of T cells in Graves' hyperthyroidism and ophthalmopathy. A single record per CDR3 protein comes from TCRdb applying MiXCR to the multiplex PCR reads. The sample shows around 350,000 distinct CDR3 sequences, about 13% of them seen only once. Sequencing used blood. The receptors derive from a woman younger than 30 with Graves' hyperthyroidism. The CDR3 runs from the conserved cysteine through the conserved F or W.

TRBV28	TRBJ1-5	CASSWDRVGQPQHF
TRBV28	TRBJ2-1	CASSSTHFSASSYNEQFF
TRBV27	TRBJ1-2	CASSSLSRGVNYGYTF
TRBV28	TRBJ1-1	CASSVAAPGNTEAFF
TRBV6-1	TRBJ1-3	CASSPSLVGSGNTIYF
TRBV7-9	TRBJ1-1	CASSLSDGLTAFF
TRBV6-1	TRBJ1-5	CASRPGTDSNQPQHF
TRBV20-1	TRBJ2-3	CSARDGRFTDTQYF
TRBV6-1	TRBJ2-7	CASSETQSYEQYF
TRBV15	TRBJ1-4	CATSRDLAGSRNEKLFF
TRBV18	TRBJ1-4	CASSIDRATNEKLFF
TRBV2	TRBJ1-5	CASSRQNLQPQHF
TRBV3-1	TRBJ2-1	CASSQDVSSGRAEQFF
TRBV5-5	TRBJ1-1	CASRGTAGTEAFF
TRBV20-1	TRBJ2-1	CSAAAYNEQFF
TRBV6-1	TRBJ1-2	CASSGSRGDGYTF
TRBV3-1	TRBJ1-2	CASSPTTGFGYTF
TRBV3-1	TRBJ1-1	CASSQPPPGDKDTEAFF
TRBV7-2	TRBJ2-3	CASSNTSGRATDTQYF
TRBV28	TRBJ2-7	CASSLLWEQYF
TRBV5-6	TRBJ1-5	CASSSGTGAKRSNQPQHF
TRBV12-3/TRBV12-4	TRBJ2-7	CASSLSGPAYEQYF
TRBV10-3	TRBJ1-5	CAISQGASDNQPQHF
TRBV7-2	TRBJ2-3	CASSLGPEGTDTQYF
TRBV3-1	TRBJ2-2	CASSQDPGGSTGELFF
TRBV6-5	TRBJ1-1	CASSYRAQDTEAFF
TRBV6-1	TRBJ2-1	CASSAGLAGGYNEQFF
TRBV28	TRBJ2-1	CASRRPGLAGGPWFF
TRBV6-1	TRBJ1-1	CASSEVRQAKAFF
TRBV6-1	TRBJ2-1	CASSSSGFNEQFF
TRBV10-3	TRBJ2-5	CAITLNGRAETQYF
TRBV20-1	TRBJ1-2	CSAGRELSRYGYTF
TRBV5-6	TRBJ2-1	CASRKRTAPHNEQFF